The 27 T cell receptor beta chains below were found in one sample sequenced in a study of shared clonotypes between healthy human individuals. Using immunoSEQ multiplex PCR, the repertoire was profiled, and TCRdb retains in-frame clones only, with some absent. The top ten clones hold 0.35% to 0.45% of a sample with 2 million to 3 million clones, approximately 94% of them seen once. What was sequenced was naive CD4+ T cells from PBMCs. Specified subset: CD45RA+ positively selected. All receptors come from a man aged 18 to 30 in good health. Some clones in this sample may be carry-over from other donors' samples.

V usage is TRBV7-2 and J usage is TRBJ2-7; the match to TRBD2 covers 9 bases. The J segment lost 9 bases and the V segment lost 4 bases, leaving 13 bases of the junction unmatched. This CDR3 region has 15 residues. CDR1 SGHTA and CDR2 FQGNSA come from the germline V gene. The CDR3 sequence: CASSSAGTSLPRQYF. Written as DNA, the CDR3 is TGTGCCAGCAGCTCGGCCGGGACTAGCCTCCCCCGGCAGTACTTC.

The chain recombines TRBV5-4 with TRBJ2-3; TRBD2 matches 9 bases. Germline lookup yields CDR1 SGHNT and CDR2 YYREEE (reference sequence). V shed 0 bases and J 0 bases; nucleotides not matched to a gene: 5. This CDR3 region has 17 residues. This chain's CDR3 is CASSLGRGGPSTDTQYF. The CDR3 coding sequence is TGTGCCAGCAGCTTGGGGCGGGGGGGCCCTAGCACAGATACGCAGTATTTT.

This rearrangement joins TRBV4-2 to TRBJ2-5; tentative D call: TRBD2 (6 bases). V was cut by 0 bases and J by 6 bases, with 11 bases left in between. The CDR3 runs to 14 residues. Germline V gene lookup returns CDR1 LGHNA and CDR2 YNFKEQ. CDR3 sequence reads: CASSQDRGWQTQYF. CDR3 bases: TGTGCCAGCAGCCAAGATCGGGGGTGGCAGACCCAGTACTTC.

The genes are TRBV4-2 and TRBJ2-5; D call uncertain. The CDR3 runs 14 residues. The germline V gene has CDR1 LGHNA and CDR2 YNFKEQ. The V and J ends lost 1 base and 5 bases respectively, with 11 bases between them. The CDR3 sequence is CASSQASLAETQYF. CDR3 nucleotides: TGTGCCAGCAGCCAAGCATCCCTGGCGGAGACCCAGTACTTC.

This chain connects TRBV9 to TRBJ2-7, with 10 nucleotides matching TRBD2. The CDR3 has 14 residues. Trimming removed 0 bases from V and 4 bases from J; junction bases left unmatched: 1. Looked up from germline, CDR1 is SGDLS and CDR2 is YYNGEE. The CDR3 loop is CASSVVAGGYEQYF. Written as DNA, the CDR3 is TGTGCCAGCAGCGTAGTAGCGGGAGGATACGAGCAGTACTTC.

The gene calls are TRBV5-6 and TRBJ1-2, with no clear D. Trimming cost V 2 bases and J 4 bases, with 15 bases left between them. The CDR3 is made up of 15 amino acids. The germline gives CDR1 SGHDT, CDR2 YYEEEE. CDR3 region: CASSLLASPRYGYTF. CDR3 sequence (DNA): TGTGCCAGCAGCTTACTTGCCAGTCCCCGCTATGGCTACACCTTC. Full variable domain (rest looked up from reference TRBV5-6 and TRBJ1-2): DAGVTQSPTHLIKTRGQQVTLRCSPKSGHDTVSWYQQALGQGPQFIFQYYEEEERQRGNFPDRFSGHQFPNYSSELNVNALLLGDSALYLCASSLLASPRYGYTFGSGTRLTVV.

The table lists this clone with a few counts. The chain is built from TRBV2 and TRBJ1-5; 7 bases fit TRBD1. Per the germline V gene, CDR1 is SNHLY and CDR2 is FYNNEI. This CDR3 contains 14 residues. V gave up 3 bases and J gave up 4 bases; unmatched junction bases: 3. CDR3 bases: TGTGCCAGCAGTGACCTGGACAGGAATCAGCCCCAGCATTTT. It is translated as CASSDLDRNQPQHF. The variable domain in full, with the rest retrieved from reference TRBV2 and TRBJ1-5, is EPEVTQTPSHQVTQMGQEVILRCVPISNHLYFYWYRQILGQKVEFLVSFYNNEISEKSEIFDDQFSVERPDGSNFTLKIRSTKLEDSAMYFCASSDLDRNQPQHFGDGTRLSIL.

The gene calls are TRBV11-2 and TRBJ2-5; D is unresolved. V was shortened by 1 base and J by 5 bases, with 8 bases between the two germline ends. CDR1 is SGHAT, CDR2 FQNNGV, per germline. This CDR3 region has 13 residues. In DNA, the CDR3 is TGTGCCAGCAGCTTAGTCCCCTCGGAGACCCAGTACTTC. Amino acid sequence: CASSLVPSETQYF.

The CDR3 spells CASSQFSAGPYEQFF. CDR3 DNA: TGTGCCAGCAGCCAATTCTCGGCAGGCCCCTATGAGCAGTTCTTC. This chain joins TRBV11-2 and TRBJ2-1; D gene ambiguous. The CDR3 runs 15 residues. Germline CDR1 and CDR2: SGHAT and FQNNGV. V gave up 5 bases and J gave up 8 bases, with 19 bases separating them.

The V and J genes are TRBV11-2 and TRBJ2-7, with D possibly called TRBD1 or TRBD2 (6 bases each). This CDR3 contains 13 residues. V lost 5 bases, J lost 6 bases, and 14 bases lay in between. Germline CDR1 SGHAT, CDR2 FQNNGV. CDR3 in amino acids: CASSNVGGGEQYF. The DNA of the CDR3 is TGTGCCAGCAGCAACGTAGGGGGAGGCGAGCAGTACTTC.

This clone was detected only once. The chain couples TRBV2 to TRBJ2-1; D gene unclear. The V gene lost 7 bases and the J gene lost 7 bases, with 11 bases spanning the gap. CDR3 length equals 12 residues. Germline values: CDR1 SNHLY, CDR2 FYNNEI. DNA of the CDR3: TGTGCCAGCAATCCTAGATTAAATGAGCAGTTCTTC. This codes for CASNPRLNEQFF. The full variable domain, with the rest looked up from reference TRBV2 and TRBJ2-1, is EPEVTQTPSHQVTQMGQEVILRCVPISNHLYFYWYRQILGQKVEFLVSFYNNEISEKSEIFDDQFSVERPDGSNFTLKIRSTKLEDSAMYFCASNPRLNEQFFGPGTRLTVL.

This chain joins TRBV2 and TRBJ2-1, with 7 bases fitting TRBD1. The V segment lost 4 bases and the J segment 9 bases; nucleotides outside the gene matches: 12. Per germline, CDR1 SNHLY and CDR2 FYNNEI. CDR3 length equals 15 residues. DNA of the CDR3: TGTGCCAGCAGTGGTCTACAGGGGAAAGTCAGTGAGCAGTTCTTC. As protein: CASSGLQGKVSEQFF.

The chain combines TRBV5-8 with TRBJ2-3, with D perhaps matching TRBD2 (6 bases). V gave up 0 bases and J gave up 1 base, with 18 bases separating them. The CDR3 has 18 residues. CDR1 and CDR2 from the germline V gene are SGHTS and YDEGEE. CDR3 residues: CASSLGSLGGGGTDTQYF. CDR3 sequence (DNA): TGTGCCAGCAGCTTGGGGTCCCTTGGGGGAGGAGGCACAGATACGCAGTATTTT. The full variable domain, in which reference TRBV5-8 and TRBJ2-3 provide the parts outside the CDR3, is EAGVTQSPTHLIKTRGQQATLRCSPISGHTSVYWYQQALGLGLQFLLWYDEGEERNRGNFPPRFSGRQFPNYSSELNVNALELEDSALYLCASSLGSLGGGGTDTQYFGPGTRLTVL.

J is TRBJ2-5 and V is TRBV5-1; 7 nucleotides align to TRBD2. Losses at the gene ends were 1 base for V and 1 base for J; bases not matched to a gene: 7. The CDR3 covers 16 residues. From germline, CDR1 is SGHRS and CDR2 YFSETQ. CDR3 coding DNA: TGCGCCAGCAGCTTGACTTCAGCGGGACTCCAAGAGACCCAGTACTTC. It translates to CASSLTSAGLQETQYF. Variable domain in full (rest from reference TRBV5-1 and TRBJ2-5): KAGVTQTPRYLIKTRGQQVTLSCSPISGHRSVSWYQQTPGQGLQFLFEYFSETQRNKGNFPGRFSGRQFSNSRSEMNVSTLELGDSALYLCASSLTSAGLQETQYFGPGTRLLVL.

The chain carries TRBV5-6 and TRBJ1-4; 9 bases match TRBD1. The CDR3 is 14 amino acids. CDR1 is SGHDT, CDR2 YYEEEE, per germline. V was pared by 5 bases and J by 9 bases, with 8 bases of the junction left unmatched. The CDR3 sequence is CASSLGDRAQKLFF. Here the CDR3 DNA reads TGTGCCAGCAGTCTGGGGGACAGGGCGCAAAAACTGTTTTTT.

The chain is built from TRBV19 and TRBJ1-1; D gene unclear. The CDR3 extends over 14 amino acids. Germline V gene sequence: CDR1 LNHDA, CDR2 SQIVND (reference sequence). Trimming left V 3 bases short and J 5 bases short, with 13 bases between. CDR3 amino acids: CASSMGGPATEAFF. CDR3 coding DNA: TGTGCCAGTAGTATGGGAGGGCCAGCAACTGAAGCTTTCTTT.

This clone was detected a few times. V is TRBV6-6 and J is TRBJ1-3; D is unresolved. Germline V CDR1 and CDR2: MNHNY, SVGAGI (reference sequence). The CDR3 runs 15 residues. Between the trimmed V and J ends, which lost 2 bases and 3 bases, there was a span of 11 bases. CDR3 coding DNA: TGTGCCAGCAGTTACGTGGGAGCGCGTGGAAACACCATATATTTT. Protein product: CASSYVGARGNTIYF.

The chain carries TRBV9 and TRBJ1-4, with 7 positions matching TRBD1. Germline V gives CDR1 SGDLS, CDR2 YYNGEE. The V and J ends lost 3 bases and 11 bases, in that order; junction bases with no gene match: 10. The CDR3 covers 14 residues. The CDR3 bases are TGTGCCAGCAGCGCGGAGGGACAGCCACTGAAACTGTTTTTT. Translation: CASSAEGQPLKLFF.

The J gene is TRBJ2-3, the V gene TRBV15; D uncertain. Trimming left V 3 bases short and J 6 bases short, with 10 bases between. Looked up from germline, CDR1 is LNHNV and CDR2 is YYDKDF (reference sequence). The CDR3 has 13 amino acids. The CDR3 nucleotides are TGTGCCACCAGCAGGAAACTCACTGATACGCAGTATTTT. This translates into CATSRKLTDTQYF.

The chain couples TRBV25-1 to TRBJ2-4, with D perhaps given as TRBD1 or TRBD2 (5 bases each). Germline-derived CDR1 and CDR2 are MGHDK and SYGVNS. The CDR3 consists of 16 residues. V was trimmed by 0 bases and J by 3 bases, leaving 12 bases between them. CDR3 residues: CASSEYGGRGKNIQYF. Here the CDR3 DNA reads TGTGCCAGCAGTGAATATGGGGGAAGGGGCAAAAACATTCAGTACTTC.

The chain employs TRBV7-2 and TRBJ2-7, with D unresolved. The CDR3 runs 13 residues. Deletions cut 5 bases from V and 6 bases from J, with 14 bases between. CDR1 and CDR2 from the germline V gene are SGHTA and FQGNSA. The CDR3 DNA follows: TGTGCCAGCAGCCCGACACGTATGGGCGAGCAGTACTTC. It translates to CASSPTRMGEQYF.

This clone was seen once. The chain recombines TRBV28 with TRBJ2-5; the match to TRBD1 covers 7 bases. The J call may be mistaken, given a closer DNA end match to TRBJ2-7. The CDR3 covers 13 residues. The germline gives CDR1 MDHEN, CDR2 SYDVKM. CDR3 sequence reads: CASIPGQSYEQYF. CDR3 nucleotides: TGTGCCAGCATCCCGGGACAGAGCTACGAGCAGTACTTC.

For this clone: The sample carries other DNA sequences with the same CDR3. This chain connects TRBV14 to TRBJ1-2; tentative D call: TRBD1 (6 bases). This CDR3 has 13 amino acids. From germline, CDR1 is SGHDN and CDR2 FVKESK. V lost 4 bases, J lost 2 bases, and 8 bases lay in between. The CDR3 DNA is TGTGCCAGCAGCCTCGGACAGAACTATGGCTACACCTTC. Translating gives CASSLGQNYGYTF. Looking up the rest from reference TRBV14 and TRBJ1-2 gives the full variable domain: EAGVTQFPSHSVIEKGQTVTLRCDPISGHDNLYWYRRVMGKEIKFLLHFVKESKQDESGMPNNRFLAERTGGTYSTLKVQPAELEDSGVYFCASSLGQNYGYTFGSGTRLTVV.

This clone appeared once. This CDR3 is also generated by other DNA sequences in the sample. This chain links TRBV5-5 with TRBJ2-5, with TRBD1 matching 7 bases. V gave up 4 bases and J gave up 1 base; unmatched junction bases: 4. Germline V gene sequence: CDR1 SGHKS, CDR2 YYEKEE (reference sequence). The CDR3 covers 14 residues. CDR3 amino acids: CASSLGTVQETQYF. Written as DNA, the CDR3 is TGTGCCAGCAGCCTGGGGACAGTCCAAGAGACCCAGTACTTC.

The chain combines TRBV5-1 with TRBJ2-7, with TRBD1 matching 11 bases. J lost 7 bases, V lost 4 bases, and 7 bases had no gene match. The CDR3 spans 14 residues. In germline, CDR1 is SGHRS, CDR2 YFSETQ. CDR3 sequence: CASSPGTGGQEQYF. For the CDR3, the DNA is TGCGCCAGCAGCCCAGGGACAGGGGGACAAGAGCAGTACTTC.

The V gene is TRBV25-1, the J gene TRBJ1-5; D is undetermined. Per the germline V gene, CDR1 is MGHDK and CDR2 is SYGVNS. This CDR3 has 15 residues. V lost 2 bases and J lost 4, with 12 bases in between. CDR3 sequence (DNA): TGTGCCAGCAGTGAAGGTGGGAACCCGAATCAGCCCCAGCATTTT. Its protein is CASSEGGNPNQPQHF.

V usage is TRBV5-1 and J usage is TRBJ2-1; D is undetermined. Germline lookup yields CDR1 SGHRS and CDR2 YFSETQ. This CDR3 has 16 amino acids. V dropped 1 base and J dropped 0 bases, with 11 bases sitting between them. The CDR3 protein is CASSLFSPSSYNEQFF. The CDR3 DNA sequence: TGCGCCAGCAGCTTGTTCAGTCCGAGCTCCTACAATGAGCAGTTCTTC. Filled out from reference TRBV5-1 and TRBJ2-1, the complete variable domain reads KAGVTQTPRYLIKTRGQQVTLSCSPISGHRSVSWYQQTPGQGLQFLFEYFSETQRNKGNFPGRFSGRQFSNSRSEMNVSTLELGDSALYLCASSLFSPSSYNEQFFGPGTRLTVL.